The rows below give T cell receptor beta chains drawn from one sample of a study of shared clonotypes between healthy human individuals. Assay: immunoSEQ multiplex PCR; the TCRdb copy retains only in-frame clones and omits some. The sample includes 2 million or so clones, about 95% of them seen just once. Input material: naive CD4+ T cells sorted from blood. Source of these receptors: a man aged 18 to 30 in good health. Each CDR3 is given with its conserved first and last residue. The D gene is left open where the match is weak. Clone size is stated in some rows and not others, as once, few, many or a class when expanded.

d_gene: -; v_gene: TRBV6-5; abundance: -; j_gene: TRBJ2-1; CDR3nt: TGTGCCAGCAGCCCTTTGGGGTTCTCCTACAATGAGCAGTTCTTC; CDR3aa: CASSPLGFSYNEQFF
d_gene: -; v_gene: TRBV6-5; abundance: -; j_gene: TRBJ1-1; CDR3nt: TGTGCCAGCAGTTACTCAGTTTATAACACTGAAGCTTTCTTT; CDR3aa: CASSYSVYNTEAFF
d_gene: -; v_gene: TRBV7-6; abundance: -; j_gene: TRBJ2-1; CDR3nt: TGTGCCAGCAGTTCCTTGAATGAGCAGTTCTTC; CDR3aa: CASSSLNEQFF
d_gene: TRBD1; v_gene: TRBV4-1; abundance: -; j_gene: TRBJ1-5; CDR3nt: TGCGCCAGCAGCCAAGTAATCGGGACAGGGTACGGGGAGGTTAGTAGCAATCAGCCCCAGCATTTT; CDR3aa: CASSQVIGTGYGEVSSNQPQHF
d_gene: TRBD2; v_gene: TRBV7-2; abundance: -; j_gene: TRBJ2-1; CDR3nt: TGTGCCAGCAGTCCTGAGGCGGGAGCCAATGAGCAGTTCTTC; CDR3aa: CASSPEAGANEQFF
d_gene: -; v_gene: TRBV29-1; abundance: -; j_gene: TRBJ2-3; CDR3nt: TGCAGCGTTGTCAGGGATGATACGCAGTATTTT; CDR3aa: CSVVRDDTQYF
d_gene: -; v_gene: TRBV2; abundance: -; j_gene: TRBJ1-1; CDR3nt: TGTGCCACCACAACAGCCGTTAACACTGAAGCTTTCTTT; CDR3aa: CATTTAVNTEAFF
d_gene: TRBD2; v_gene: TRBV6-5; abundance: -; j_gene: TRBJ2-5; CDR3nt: TGTGCCAGCAGTTACTCGGAAGCGGGGGGTCAAGAGACCCAGTACTTC; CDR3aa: CASSYSEAGGQETQYF
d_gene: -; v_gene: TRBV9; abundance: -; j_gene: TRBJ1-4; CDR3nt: TGTGCCAGCAGCGTAGTCCCAGGCTCTAATGAAAAACTGTTTTTT; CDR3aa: CASSVVPGSNEKLFF
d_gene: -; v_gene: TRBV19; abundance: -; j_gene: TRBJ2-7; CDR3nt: TGTGCCAGTAGTATAGAGGCACATACCTACGAGCAGTACTTC; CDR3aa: CASSIEAHTYEQYF
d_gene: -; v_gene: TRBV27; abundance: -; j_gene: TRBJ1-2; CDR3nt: TGTGCCAGCAGACCGGGGTGGCAGCCCTATGGCTACACCTTC; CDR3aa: CASRPGWQPYGYTF
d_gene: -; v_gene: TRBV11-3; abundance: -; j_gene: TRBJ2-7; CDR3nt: TGTGCCAGCAGCCCCGGTGAGGGGGAGCAGTACTTC; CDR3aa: CASSPGEGEQYF
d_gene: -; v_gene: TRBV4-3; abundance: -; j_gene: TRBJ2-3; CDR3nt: TGCGCCAGCAGCCAACCGCCCACAGATACGCAGTATTTT; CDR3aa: CASSQPPTDTQYF
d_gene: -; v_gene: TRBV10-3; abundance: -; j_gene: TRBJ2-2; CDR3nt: TGTGCCATCAGTGAGTCGGGGCGGGAAGGCACCGGGGAGCTGTTTTTT; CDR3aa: CAISESGREGTGELFF
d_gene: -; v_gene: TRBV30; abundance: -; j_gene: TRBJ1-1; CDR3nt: TGTGCCTGGAGCCGATCCCCTGAAGCTTTCTTT; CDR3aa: CAWSRSPEAFF
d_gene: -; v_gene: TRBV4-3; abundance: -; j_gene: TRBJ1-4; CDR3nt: TGCGCCAGCAGCCAAGATGCCGGGCGCAGGATACTGTTTTTT; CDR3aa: CASSQDAGRRILFF
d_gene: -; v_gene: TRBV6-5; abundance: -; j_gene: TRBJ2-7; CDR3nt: TGTGCCAGCAGTGGGGCCAGTTCGGAGCAGTACTTC; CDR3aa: CASSGASSEQYF
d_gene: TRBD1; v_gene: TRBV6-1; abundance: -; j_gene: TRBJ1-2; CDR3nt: TGTGCCAGCAGTCCCGGGACAGTCTTCTATGGCTACACCTTC; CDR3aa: CASSPGTVFYGYTF
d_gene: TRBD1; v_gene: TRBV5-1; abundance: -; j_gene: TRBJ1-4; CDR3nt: TGCGCCAGCGCCTCCGGGACAGGGAATGAAAAACTGTTTTTT; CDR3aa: CASASGTGNEKLFF
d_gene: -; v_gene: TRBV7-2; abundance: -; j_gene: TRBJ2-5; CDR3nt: TGTGCCAGCAGCTCGACAGGGAGGCTGGAGACCCAGTACTTC; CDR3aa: CASSSTGRLETQYF
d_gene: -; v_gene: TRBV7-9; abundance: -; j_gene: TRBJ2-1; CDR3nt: TGTGCCAGCAGCCCCCGTTATGGGGGTGGGTCCTACAATGAGCAGTTCTTC; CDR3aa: CASSPRYGGGSYNEQFF
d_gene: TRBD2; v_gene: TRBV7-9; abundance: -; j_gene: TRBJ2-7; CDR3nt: TGTGCCAGCAGCTCAAGACTAGCCCGGAGCTCCTACGAGCAGTACTTC; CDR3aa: CASSSRLARSSYEQYF
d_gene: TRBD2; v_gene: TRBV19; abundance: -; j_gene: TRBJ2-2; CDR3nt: TGTGCCAGTACTCGGGACAGAAGACTAGCGGGAAACACCGGGGAGCTGTTTTTT; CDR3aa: CASTRDRRLAGNTGELFF
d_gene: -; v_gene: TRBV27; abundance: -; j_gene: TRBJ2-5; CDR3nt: TGTGCCAGCAGTCTTACAGGGCTGGAGACCCAGTACTTC; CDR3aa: CASSLTGLETQYF
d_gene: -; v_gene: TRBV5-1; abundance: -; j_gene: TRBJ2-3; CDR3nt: TGCGCCAGCAGCCCGGGACCAAGGGGAACAGATACGCAGTATTTT; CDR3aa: CASSPGPRGTDTQYF
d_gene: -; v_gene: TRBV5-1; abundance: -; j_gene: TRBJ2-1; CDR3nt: TGCGCCAGCAGCCCAGGCAATGAGCAGTTCTTC; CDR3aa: CASSPGNEQFF
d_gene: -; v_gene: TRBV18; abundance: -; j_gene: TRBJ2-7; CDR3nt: TGTGCCAGCTCATCAAACTCAGGCGGCGTCTCAGGGCAGTACTTC; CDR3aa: CASSSNSGGVSGQYF
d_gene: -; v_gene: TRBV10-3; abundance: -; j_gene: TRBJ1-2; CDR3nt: TGTGCCATCAGTGGAACAGGCTCCGGCTACACCTTC; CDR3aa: CAISGTGSGYTF
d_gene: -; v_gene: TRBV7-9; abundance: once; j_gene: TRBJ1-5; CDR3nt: TGTGCCAGCAGCCGTAATCAGCCCCAGCATTTT; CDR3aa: CASSRNQPQHF
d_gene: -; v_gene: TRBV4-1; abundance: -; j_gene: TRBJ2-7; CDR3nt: TGCGCCAGCAGCCAAGTAATAGGGGGTAGGGAGCAGTACTTC; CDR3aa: CASSQVIGGREQYF